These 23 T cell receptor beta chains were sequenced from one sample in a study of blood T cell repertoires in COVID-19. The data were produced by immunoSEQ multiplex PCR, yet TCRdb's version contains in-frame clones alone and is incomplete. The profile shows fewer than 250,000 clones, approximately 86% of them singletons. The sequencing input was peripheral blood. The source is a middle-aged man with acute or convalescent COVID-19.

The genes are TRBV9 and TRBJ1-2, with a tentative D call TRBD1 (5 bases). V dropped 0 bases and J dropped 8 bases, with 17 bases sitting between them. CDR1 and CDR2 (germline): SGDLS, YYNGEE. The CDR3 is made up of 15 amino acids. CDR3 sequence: CASSVVEWRDVGYTF. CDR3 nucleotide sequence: TGTGCCAGCAGCGTAGTGGAGTGGAGGGACGTGGGCTACACCTTC.

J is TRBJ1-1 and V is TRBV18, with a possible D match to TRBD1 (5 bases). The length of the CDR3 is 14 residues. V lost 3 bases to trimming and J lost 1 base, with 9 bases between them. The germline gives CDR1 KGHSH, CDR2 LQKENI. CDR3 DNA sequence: TGTGCCAGCTCACCGCGGGGGAGGAACACTGAAGCTTTCTTT. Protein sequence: CASSPRGRNTEAFF.

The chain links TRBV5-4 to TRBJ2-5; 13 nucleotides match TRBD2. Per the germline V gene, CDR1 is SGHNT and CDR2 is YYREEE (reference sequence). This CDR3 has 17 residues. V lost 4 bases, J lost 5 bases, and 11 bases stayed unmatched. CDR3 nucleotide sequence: TGTGCCAGCAGCCCCGGACTAGCGGGAGTAACAAGCGAGACCCAGTACTTC. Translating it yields CASSPGLAGVTSETQYF.

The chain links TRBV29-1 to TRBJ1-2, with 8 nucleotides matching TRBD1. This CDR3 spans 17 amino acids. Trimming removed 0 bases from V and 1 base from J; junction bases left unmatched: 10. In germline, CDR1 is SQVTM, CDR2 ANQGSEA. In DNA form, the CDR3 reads TGCAGCGTTGAAGATCCCGAGACAGGGGTCGTTAACTATGGCTACACCTTC. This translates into CSVEDPETGVVNYGYTF.

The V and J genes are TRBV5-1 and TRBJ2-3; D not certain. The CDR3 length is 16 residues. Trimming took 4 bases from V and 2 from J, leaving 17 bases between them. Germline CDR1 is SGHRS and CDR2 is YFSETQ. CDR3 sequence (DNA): TGCGCCAGCAGCCCGTCCCGAGTAACTGACACAGATACGCAGTATTTT. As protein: CASSPSRVTDTDTQYF.

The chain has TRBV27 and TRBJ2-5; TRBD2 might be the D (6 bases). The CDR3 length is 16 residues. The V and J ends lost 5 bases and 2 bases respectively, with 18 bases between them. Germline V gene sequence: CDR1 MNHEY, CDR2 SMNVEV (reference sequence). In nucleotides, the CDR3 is TGTGCCAGCAGTCCGCCGGGACTCCTCGGGCAAGAGACCCAGTACTTC. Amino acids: CASSPPGLLGQETQYF.

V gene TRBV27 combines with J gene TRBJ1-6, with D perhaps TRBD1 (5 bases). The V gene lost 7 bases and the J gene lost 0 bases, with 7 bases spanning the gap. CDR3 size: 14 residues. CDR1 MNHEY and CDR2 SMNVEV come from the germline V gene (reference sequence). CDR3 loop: CASTQGSYNSPLHF. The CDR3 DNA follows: TGTGCCAGCACCCAGGGCTCCTATAATTCACCCCTCCACTTT.

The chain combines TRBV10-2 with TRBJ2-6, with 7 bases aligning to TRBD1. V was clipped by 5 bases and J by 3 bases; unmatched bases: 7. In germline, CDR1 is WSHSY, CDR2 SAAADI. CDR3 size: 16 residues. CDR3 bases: TGCGCCAGCAGTCGGTCAGGGGGTGGTGGGGCCAACGTCCTGACTTTC. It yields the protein CASSRSGGGGANVLTF.

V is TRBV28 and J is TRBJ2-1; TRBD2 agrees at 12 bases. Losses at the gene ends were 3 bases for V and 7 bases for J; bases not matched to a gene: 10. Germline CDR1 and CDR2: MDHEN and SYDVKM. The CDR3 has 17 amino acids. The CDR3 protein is CASSLRASGRAVNEQFF. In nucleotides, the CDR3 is TGTGCCAGCAGTTTGAGGGCTAGCGGGAGGGCCGTTAATGAGCAGTTCTTC.

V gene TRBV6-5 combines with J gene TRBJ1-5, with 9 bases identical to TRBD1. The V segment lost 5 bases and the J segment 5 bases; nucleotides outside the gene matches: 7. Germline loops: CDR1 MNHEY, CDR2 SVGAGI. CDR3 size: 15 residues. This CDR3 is CASSPWTGAHQPQHF. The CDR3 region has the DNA TGTGCCAGCAGTCCATGGACAGGGGCCCATCAGCCCCAGCATTTT.

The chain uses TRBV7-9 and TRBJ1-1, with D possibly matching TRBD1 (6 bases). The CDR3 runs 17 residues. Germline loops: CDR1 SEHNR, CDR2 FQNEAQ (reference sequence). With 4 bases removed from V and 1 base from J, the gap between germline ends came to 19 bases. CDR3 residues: CASSSSGGRRGNTEAFF. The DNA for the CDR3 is TGTGCCAGCAGCTCCTCGGGGGGCCGGAGAGGGAACACTGAAGCTTTCTTT. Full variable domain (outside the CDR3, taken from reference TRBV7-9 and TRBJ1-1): DTGVSQNPRHKITKRGQNVTFRCDPISEHNRLYWYRQTLGQGPEFLTYFQNEAQLEKSRLLSDRFSAERPKGSFSTLEIQRTEQGDSAMYLCASSSSGGRRGNTEAFFGQGTRLTVV.

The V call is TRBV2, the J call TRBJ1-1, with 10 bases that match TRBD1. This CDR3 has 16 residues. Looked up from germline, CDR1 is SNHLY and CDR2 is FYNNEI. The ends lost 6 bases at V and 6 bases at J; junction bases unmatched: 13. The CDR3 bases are TGTGCCAGCAGCTTAGGGGACAGGGGACCGACCGCTGAAGCTTTCTTT. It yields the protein CASSLGDRGPTAEAFF.

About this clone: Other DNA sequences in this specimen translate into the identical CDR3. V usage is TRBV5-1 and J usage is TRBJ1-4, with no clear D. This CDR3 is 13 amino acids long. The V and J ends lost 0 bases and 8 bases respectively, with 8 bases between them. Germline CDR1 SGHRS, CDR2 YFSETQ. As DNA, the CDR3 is TGCGCCAGCAGCTTGGTGGTCGGGGAAAAACTGTTTTTT. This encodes CASSLVVGEKLFF.

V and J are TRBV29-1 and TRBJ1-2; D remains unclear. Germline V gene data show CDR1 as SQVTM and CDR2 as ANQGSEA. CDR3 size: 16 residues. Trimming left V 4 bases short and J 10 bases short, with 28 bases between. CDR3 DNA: TGCAGCGTTGGTGGAACACTTACAAATCTTCGAGAGGACTACACCTTC. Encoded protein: CSVGGTLTNLREDYTF. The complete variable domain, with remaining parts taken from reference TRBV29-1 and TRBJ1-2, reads SAVISQKPSRDICQRGTSLTIQCQVDSQVTMMFWYRQQPGQSLTLIATANQGSEATYESGFVIDKFPISRPNLTFSTLTVSNMSPEDSSIYLCSVGGTLTNLREDYTFGSGTRLTVV.

The CDR3 region is CASYRGGGYTF. CDR3 in DNA: TGTGCCTCTTACAGGGGGGGTGGCTACACCTTC. The genes are TRBV30 and TRBJ1-2, with 8 bases fitting TRBD1. The CDR3 has 11 residues. Germline V lookup: CDR1 GTSNPN, CDR2 SVGIG (reference sequence). Trimming at V came to 7 bases and at J to 7 bases, leaving 5 bases not matched to a gene.

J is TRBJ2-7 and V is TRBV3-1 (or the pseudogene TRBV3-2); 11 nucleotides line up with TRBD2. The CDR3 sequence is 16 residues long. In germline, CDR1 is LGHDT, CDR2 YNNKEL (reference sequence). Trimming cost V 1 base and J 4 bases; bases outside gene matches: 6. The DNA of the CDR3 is TGTGCCAGCAGCCAAGGTAGCGGGAGGGCCTGGTACGAGCAGTACTTC. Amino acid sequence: CASSQGSGRAWYEQYF.

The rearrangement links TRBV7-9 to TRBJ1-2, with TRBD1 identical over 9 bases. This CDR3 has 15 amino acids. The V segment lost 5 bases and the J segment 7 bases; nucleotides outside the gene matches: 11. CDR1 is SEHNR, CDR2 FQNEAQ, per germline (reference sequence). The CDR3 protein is CASSPPTGTGFGYTF. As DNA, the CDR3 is TGTGCCAGCAGCCCGCCGACCGGGACAGGGTTTGGCTACACCTTC.

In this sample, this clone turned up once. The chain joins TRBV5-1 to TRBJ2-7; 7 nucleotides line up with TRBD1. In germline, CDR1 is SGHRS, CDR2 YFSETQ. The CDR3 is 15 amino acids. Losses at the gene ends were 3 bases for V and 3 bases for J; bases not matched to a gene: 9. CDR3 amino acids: CASSSDRAANYEQYF. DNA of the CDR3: TGCGCCAGCAGCTCCGACAGGGCGGCTAACTACGAGCAGTACTTC.

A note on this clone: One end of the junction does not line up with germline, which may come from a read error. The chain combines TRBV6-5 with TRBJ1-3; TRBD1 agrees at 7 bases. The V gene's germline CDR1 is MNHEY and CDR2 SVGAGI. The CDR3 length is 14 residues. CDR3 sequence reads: CVSRDSRSGNTIYF. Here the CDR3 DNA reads TGTGTCAGCAGGGACAGTCGCTCTGGAAACACCATATATTTT.

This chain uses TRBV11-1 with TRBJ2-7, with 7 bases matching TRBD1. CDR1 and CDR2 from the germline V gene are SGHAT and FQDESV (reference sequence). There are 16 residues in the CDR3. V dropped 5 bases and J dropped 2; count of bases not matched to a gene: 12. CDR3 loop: CASSQQWQGETYEQYF. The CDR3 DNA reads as TGTGCCAGCAGCCAACAATGGCAGGGGGAGACCTACGAGCAGTACTTC. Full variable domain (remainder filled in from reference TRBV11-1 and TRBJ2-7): EAEVAQSPRYKITEKSQAVAFWCDPISGHATLYWYRQILGQGPELLVQFQDESVVDDSQLPKDRFSAERLKGVDSTLKIQPAELGDSAMYLCASSQQWQGETYEQYFGPGTRLTVT.

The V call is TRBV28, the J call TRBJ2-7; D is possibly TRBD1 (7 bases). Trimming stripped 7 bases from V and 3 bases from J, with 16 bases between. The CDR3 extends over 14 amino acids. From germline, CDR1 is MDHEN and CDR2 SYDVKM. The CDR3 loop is CASIPPRDSYEQYF. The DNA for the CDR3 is TGTGCCAGCATACCCCCGCGGGACAGCTACGAGCAGTACTTC. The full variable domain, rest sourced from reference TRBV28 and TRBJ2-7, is DVKVTQSSRYLVKRTGEKVFLECVQDMDHENMFWYRQDPGLGLRLIYFSYDVKMKEKGDIPEGYSVSREKKERFSLILESASTNQTSMYLCASIPPRDSYEQYFGPGTRLTVT.

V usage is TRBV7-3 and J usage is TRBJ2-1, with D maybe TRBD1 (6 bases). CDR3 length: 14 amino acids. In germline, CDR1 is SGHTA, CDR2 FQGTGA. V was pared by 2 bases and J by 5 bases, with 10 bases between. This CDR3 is CASSLGQTNNEQFF. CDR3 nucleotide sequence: TGTGCCAGCAGCTTAGGACAGACTAACAATGAGCAGTTCTTC.

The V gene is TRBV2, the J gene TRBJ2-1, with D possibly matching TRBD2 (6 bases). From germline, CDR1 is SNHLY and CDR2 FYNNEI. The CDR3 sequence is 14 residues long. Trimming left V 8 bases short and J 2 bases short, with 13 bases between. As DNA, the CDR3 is TGTGCCAGCTGGAGGGACTCAGCCTACAATGAGCAGTTCTTC. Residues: CASWRDSAYNEQFF.